This T cell receptor (beta chain) derives from a study of CD4 T cells in relation to SARS-CoV-2 and coronaviruses. Across the whole study: PBMCs were cultured with antigen for roughly 11 days before TCR beta sequencing. The HLA restriction of the shared crossreactive spike epitopes was mapped. Study observations and caveats: Samples before the pandemic and after infection were not matched within any donor.

This clone was detected only once. No antigen is known for it. The method was immunoSEQ multiplex PCR; TCRdb's version includes in-frame clones alone and lacks a portion of them. Of tens of thousands of clones in the sample, roughly three quarters were seen once. CDR1 is MDHEN, CDR2 SYDVKM, per germline. V was shortened by 1 base and J by 0 bases, with 13 bases between the two germline ends. This CDR3 is 17 amino acids long. Unexposed donor CD4+ T cells date from 2011-2018, before the COVID-19 pandemic. The cells were cultured for around ten days before CD4+ T cells were isolated. Cultures received half-medium IL-2 refreshes on days 3 and 7.

The sequence came from a human donor in good health. The chain links TRBV28 to TRBJ1-5; D call uncertain. The sample taken for sequencing was CD4+ T cells from PBMCs, cultured in vitro. CDR3 amino acids: CASSLYPQGNSNQPQHF. CDR3 in DNA: TGTGCCAGCAGTTTATACCCCCAAGGGAATAGCAATCAGCCCCAGCATTTT.